The clone carrying this T cell receptor beta chain was observed a handful of times. The sample belongs to a study of beta chain features in type 1 diabetes. This CDR3 spans 15 amino acids. Germline loops: CDR1 SGHRS, CDR2 YFSETQ. Deletions cut 0 bases from V and 7 bases from J, with 11 bases between. The sequenced template was cDNA made from the entire isolated RNA. The protocol was immunoSEQ multiplex PCR, while the TCRdb copy is restricted to in-frame clones and leaves out a portion. The sample includes under 250,000 clones, roughly 13% of them seen just once. Every participating donor gave one draw, a heparinised blood sample averaging approximately 120 mL.

The chain couples TRBV5-1 to TRBJ1-6, with D perhaps TRBD1 (5 bases). This clonotype was obtained from a woman in her 40s in good health. Specimen: naive CD4+ T cells from blood. CDR3 sequence reads: CASSLAAGRNSPLHF. CDR3 sequence (DNA): TGCGCCAGCAGCTTGGCCGCAGGGCGAAATTCACCCCTCCACTTT.